This T cell receptor beta chain was captured in a study of low-dose radiotherapy and immunotherapy resistance in tumors. Study in general: Each fraction for Cohort 1 was 0.5 Gy, given every 2 weeks, and the total came to 6.5 Gy. With cycle 1 day 1 as the start, patients took oral aspirin 300 mg daily for four cycles.

First-strand cDNA used TRAV- and TRBV-specific primers, covering alpha and beta chains. Over approximately 20 PCR cycles, TCRs were amplified from a constant-region primer and V-primer adapter. The mRNA which had been isolated was amplified by in vitro transcription. TCRdb re-called the reads through MiXCR, storing one row per CDR3 protein. The sample contains under 15,000 distinct CDR3 sequences, roughly 66% of which appear only once. V lost 7 bases, J lost 4 bases, and 9 bases stayed unmatched. Germline V gene lookup returns CDR1 MDHEN and CDR2 SYDVKM. The CDR3 has 14 residues. Donors, who were enrolled in a single-arm phase I dose-escalation trial, received nivolumab, ipilimumab, aspirin, low-dose cyclophosphamide and low-dose radiotherapy.

The chain joins TRBV28 to TRBJ1-2; 7 bases align to TRBD1. This TCR was recovered from a human donor with advanced metastatic prostate, ovarian, gallbladder or colorectal cancer (not recorded which). This table probably holds off-target reads from a library built for another chain. CDR3 sequence (DNA): TGTGCCAGCAACCCAGGGGGGGCTCCCTATGGCTACACCTTC. Its translation: CASNPGGAPYGYTF.